The sequence of this TCR beta chain was determined in a study of identical twins. V lost 5 bases, J lost 7 bases, and 13 bases stayed unmatched. The CDR3 has 15 residues. Notes on the study in general: Invariant MAIT and iNKT cells may have partly biased zero-insertion analyses.

Template switching introduced a universal primer site, and the cDNA bore unique molecular identifiers. TCRdb ran MiXCR on the 5' RACE reads and lists one entry per CDR3 protein. The sample records hundreds of thousands of distinct CDR3 sequences, less than 7% being singletons. This clonotype has ten or more counts. Its matching antigen is unknown. This chain connects TRBV12-3 or TRBV12-4 to TRBJ2-7; 8 positions agree with TRBD2. The source of this sequence is a man in his late teens or twenties in good health. The specimen sequenced was naive T cells sorted from blood. The CDR3 loop is CASSLLGSGTGEQYF. The CDR3 region has the DNA TGTGCCAGCAGTCTGTTAGGTAGCGGGACGGGGGAGCAGTACTTC.